The clone carrying this T cell receptor (beta chain) turned up a few times. This sample stems from a study of T cells in Graves' hyperthyroidism and ophthalmopathy. Diagnosing involved the use of clinical symptoms, serum thyroxine and TRAb, thyroid ultrasound and orbital computed tomography. From RNA transcripts, TCR beta CDR3 regions were amplified. When the TCR CDR3 underwent first-round RT-PCR, the HTBI primer set was used. TCRdb re-called the multiplex PCR reads with MiXCR, one entry per CDR3 protein. The table has about 360,000 distinct CDR3 sequences, around 14% seen once. The junction had 7 bases not matched to a gene; V was cut back by 4 bases and J by 0 bases. This CDR3 is built from 17 residues. Germline V gives CDR1 MNHEY, CDR2 SMNVEV (reference sequence).

The receptor's source is a woman between 18 and 29 years old with Graves' hyperthyroidism. The material sequenced was blood. The chain has TRBV27 and TRBJ2-3; 10 bases are a match to TRBD2. DNA for the CDR3: TGTGCCAGCAGTTACCTGGGGACTAGCGTTAGCACAGATACGCAGTATTTT. Protein product: CASSYLGTSVSTDTQYF.